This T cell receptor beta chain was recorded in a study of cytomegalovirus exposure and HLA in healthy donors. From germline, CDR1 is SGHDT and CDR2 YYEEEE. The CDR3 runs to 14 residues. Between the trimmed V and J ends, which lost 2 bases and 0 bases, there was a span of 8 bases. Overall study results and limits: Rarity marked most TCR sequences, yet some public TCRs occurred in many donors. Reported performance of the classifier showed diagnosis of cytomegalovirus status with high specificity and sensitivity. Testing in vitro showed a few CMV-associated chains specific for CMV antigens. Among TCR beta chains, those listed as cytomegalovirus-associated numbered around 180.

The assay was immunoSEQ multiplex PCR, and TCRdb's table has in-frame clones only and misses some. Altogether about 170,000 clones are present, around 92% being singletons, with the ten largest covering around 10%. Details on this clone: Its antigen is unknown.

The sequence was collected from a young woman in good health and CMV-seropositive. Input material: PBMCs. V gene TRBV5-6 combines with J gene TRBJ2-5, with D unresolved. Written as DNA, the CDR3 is TGTGCCAGCAGCTTTCTTATGTACCAAGAGACCCAGTACTTC. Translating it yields CASSFLMYQETQYF.